The 14 T cell receptor beta chains below come from one sample, sequenced in a study of blood T cells in healthy people across ages. It was with a sample-barcoded 5' primer and a J-beta primer mix that a second PCR of roughly 6 to 12 cycles was run. TCRdb reprocessed the 5' RACE reads via MiXCR and lists one record per CDR3 protein. The repertoire holds around 1.7 million distinct CDR3 sequences, with approximately 30% as singletons. The sequenced material came from blood. All receptors derive from a woman in her 30s in good health.

The gene calls are TRBV12-5 and TRBJ2-5; D is perhaps TRBD1 (6 bases). Germline-derived CDR1 and CDR2 are LGHNT and FRNRAP. This CDR3 contains 16 residues. Trimming removed 2 bases at V and 11 bases at J, with 24 bases between. The chain's CDR3 is CASGLSSPGAGGEQYF. The CDR3 nucleotides are TGTGCTAGTGGTTTGTCCTCCCCAGGGGCGGGCGGTGAGCAGTACTTC.

This chain links TRBV29-1 with TRBJ1-1; D gene uncertain. Germline V gene sequence: CDR1 SQVTM, CDR2 ANQGSEA. The ends were cut back, 8 bases at V and 3 bases at J, with 13 bases in the middle. This CDR3 has 12 amino acids. CDR3 sequence (DNA): TGCAGCTCCGGGCAGCCGTACACTGAAGCTTTCTTT. Translation: CSSGQPYTEAFF.

This clonotype was seen ten or more times. The chain combines TRBV4-3 with TRBJ2-7, with 7 bases lining up with TRBD2. Unmatched junction bases numbered 6, after V lost 0 bases and J lost 7 bases. Germline lookup yields CDR1 LGHNA and CDR2 YSLEER. The CDR3 runs to 14 residues. CDR3 sequence reads: CASSQDRGVQEQYF. CDR3 DNA: TGCGCCAGCAGCCAAGATCGGGGGGTGCAAGAGCAGTACTTC.

This chain connects TRBV28 to TRBJ1-5; 10 positions agree with TRBD1. The CDR3 covers 15 residues. V lost 6 bases and J lost 5; bases outside the gene matches: 7. The germline V gene has CDR1 MDHEN and CDR2 SYDVKM. In DNA form, the CDR3 reads TGTGCCAGCAGGGGTCCGGACAGGGGGTATCAGCCCCAGCATTTT. It encodes CASRGPDRGYQPQHF.

The chain uses TRBV20-1 and TRBJ1-4; D ambiguous. The V end lost 1 base, the J end lost 0 bases, and 6 bases lay between the germline ends. This CDR3 has 14 amino acids. Germline-derived CDR1 and CDR2 are DFQATT and SNEGSKA (reference sequence). CDR3 sequence reads: CSARVETTNEKLFF. CDR3 nucleotide sequence: TGCAGTGCTAGAGTGGAAACAACTAATGAAAAACTGTTTTTT.

The V and J genes are TRBV7-3 and TRBJ1-2, with no clear D. Deletions cut 2 bases from V and 8 bases from J, with 9 bases between. Germline V gives CDR1 SGHTA, CDR2 FQGTGA. The CDR3 totals 12 residues. The CDR3 DNA reads TGTGCCAGCAGCTTATCAGGAAGGGGCTACACCTTC. Its protein is CASSLSGRGYTF.

The V call is TRBV7-2, the J call TRBJ1-2; TRBD1 is a possible D gene (5 bases). Trimming removed 10 bases at V and 7 bases at J, with 16 bases between. Germline V gene sequence: CDR1 SGHTA, CDR2 FQGNSA. CDR3 length: 12 residues. The CDR3 loop is CANSGPGGGYTF. In DNA form, the CDR3 reads TGTGCCAATTCGGGGCCTGGTGGTGGCTACACCTTC.

This clonotype was observed a few times. The chain couples TRBV24-1 to TRBJ1-4; 10 bases fit TRBD1. The germline CDR1 and CDR2 sequences are KGHDR and SFDVKD. With 9 bases clipped from V and 12 bases from J, the junction kept 12 bases outside the gene matches. This CDR3 spans 14 amino acids. CDR3 in amino acids: CATFRDRGGEELFF. In DNA, the CDR3 is TGTGCCACCTTCCGGGACAGGGGCGGAGAGGAACTGTTTTTT.

The chain carries TRBV10-3 and TRBJ2-7; possibly TRBD1 for D (6 bases). The CDR3 has 13 amino acids. Trimming took off 10 bases at V and 3 bases at J, with 16 bases between the two ends. Germline assignment: CDR1 ENHRY and CDR2 SYGVKD. The CDR3: CATGGVDNYEQYF. The DNA of the CDR3 is TGTGCCACTGGGGGCGTGGACAACTACGAGCAGTACTTC.

This clonotype came up a few times. The chain employs TRBV6-6 and TRBJ1-2; D gene unclear. The CDR3 is made up of 15 amino acids. Trimming took 0 bases from V and 5 from J, leaving 13 bases between them. In germline, CDR1 is MNHNY, CDR2 SVGAGI (reference sequence). In DNA, the CDR3 is TGTGCCAGCAGTTACTCAGGGATAACCTCGTATGGCTACACCTTC. It encodes CASSYSGITSYGYTF.

This clonotype was detected a few times. The chain uses TRBV28 and TRBJ1-1; no reliable D call. Trimming took off 5 bases at V and 7 bases at J, with 14 bases between the two ends. This CDR3 comprises 13 residues. Per the germline V gene, CDR1 is MDHEN and CDR2 is SYDVKM. CDR3 sequence reads: CASSRLAPGEAFF. In DNA form, the CDR3 reads TGTGCCAGCAGTCGTTTAGCCCCGGGTGAAGCTTTCTTT.

Notes on this clonotype: A much larger clone is a single base away; this may be a read error. The V call is TRBV10-3, the J call TRBJ1-2; tentative D call: TRBD1 (6 bases). The CDR3 loop spans 13 amino acids. Per germline, CDR1 ENHRY and CDR2 SYGVKD. CDR3 in amino acids: CTISEDRNYGYTF. CDR3 DNA sequence: TGTACCATCAGTGAAGACAGGAACTATGGCTACACCTTC.

This clonotype was recorded at least ten times. The chain couples TRBV5-1 to TRBJ1-2; 8 bases fit TRBD1. The length of the CDR3 is 15 residues. In germline, CDR1 is SGHRS, CDR2 YFSETQ. J gave up 5 bases and V 4 bases, and 10 bases lay outside the gene matches. CDR3: CASSVDRGRGYGYTF. In nucleotides, the CDR3 is TGCGCCAGCAGCGTCGACAGGGGCAGGGGGTATGGCTACACCTTC.

This clonotype appeared many times. This chain uses TRBV6-5 with TRBJ2-1, with D maybe TRBD2 (6 bases). Trimming shortened V by 6 bases and J by 0 bases, and 15 bases separated the two germline ends. The CDR3 runs to 16 residues. Germline V gene sequence: CDR1 MNHEY, CDR2 SVGAGI. The CDR3 spells CASRTLAGSSYNEQFF. The CDR3 DNA follows: TGTGCCAGCAGGACCCTGGCGGGGAGCTCCTACAATGAGCAGTTCTTC.